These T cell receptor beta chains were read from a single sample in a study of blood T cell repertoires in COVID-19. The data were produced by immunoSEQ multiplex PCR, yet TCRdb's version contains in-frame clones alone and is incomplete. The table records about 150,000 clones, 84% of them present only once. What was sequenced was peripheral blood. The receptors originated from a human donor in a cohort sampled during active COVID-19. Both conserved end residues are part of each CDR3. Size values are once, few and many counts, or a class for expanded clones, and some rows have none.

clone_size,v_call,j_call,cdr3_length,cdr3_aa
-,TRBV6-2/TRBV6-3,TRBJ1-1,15,CASSRYRTGDTEAFF
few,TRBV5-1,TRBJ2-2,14,CASSGTGVAGELFF
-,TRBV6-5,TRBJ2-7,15,CASSYDGGRVYEQYF
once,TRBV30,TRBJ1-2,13,CAWNQGSNYGYTF
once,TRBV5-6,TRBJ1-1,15,CASSTTPPGGTEAFF
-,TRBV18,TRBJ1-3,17,CASSPTLRGGDGNTIYF
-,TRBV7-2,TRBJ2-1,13,CASSSPLAVQQFF
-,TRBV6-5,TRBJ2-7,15,CASSYSNRGRGEQYF
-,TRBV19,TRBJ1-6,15,CASSIFGAYNSPLHF
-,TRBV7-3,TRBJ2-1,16,CASSQSPGLVLSEQFF
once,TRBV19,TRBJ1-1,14,CASTREWARSEAFF
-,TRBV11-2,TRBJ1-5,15,CASSLDYRDNQPQHF
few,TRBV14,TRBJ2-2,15,CASRRGTASGGELFF
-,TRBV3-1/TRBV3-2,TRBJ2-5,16,CASSQGDTMYQETQYF
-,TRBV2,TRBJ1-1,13,CASTKGEVTEAFF
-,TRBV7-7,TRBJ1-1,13,CASSPDRDTEAFF
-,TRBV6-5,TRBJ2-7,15,CASSPRASGGYEQYF
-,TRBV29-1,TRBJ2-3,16,CSVTGWTTGSTDTQYF
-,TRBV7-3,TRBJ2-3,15,CASSLGQGYTDTQYF
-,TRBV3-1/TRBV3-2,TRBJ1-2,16,CASSQGAGGPNYGYTF
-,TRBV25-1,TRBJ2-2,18,CASSEFSQGPTNTGELFF
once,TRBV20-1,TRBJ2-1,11,CSADLSGEQFF